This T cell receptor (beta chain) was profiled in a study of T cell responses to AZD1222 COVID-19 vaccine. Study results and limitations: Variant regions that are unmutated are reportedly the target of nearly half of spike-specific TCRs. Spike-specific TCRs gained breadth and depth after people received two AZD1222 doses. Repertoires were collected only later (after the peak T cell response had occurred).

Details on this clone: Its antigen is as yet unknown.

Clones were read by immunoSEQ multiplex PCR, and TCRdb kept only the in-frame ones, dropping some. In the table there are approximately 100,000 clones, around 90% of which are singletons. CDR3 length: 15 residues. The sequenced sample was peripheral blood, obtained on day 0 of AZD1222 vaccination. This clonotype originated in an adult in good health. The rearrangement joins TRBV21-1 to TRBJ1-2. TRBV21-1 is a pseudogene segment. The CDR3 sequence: CASSKRPEFNYGYTF. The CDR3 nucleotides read TGTGCCAGCAGCAAAAGGCCGGAATTTAACTATGGCTACACCTTC.